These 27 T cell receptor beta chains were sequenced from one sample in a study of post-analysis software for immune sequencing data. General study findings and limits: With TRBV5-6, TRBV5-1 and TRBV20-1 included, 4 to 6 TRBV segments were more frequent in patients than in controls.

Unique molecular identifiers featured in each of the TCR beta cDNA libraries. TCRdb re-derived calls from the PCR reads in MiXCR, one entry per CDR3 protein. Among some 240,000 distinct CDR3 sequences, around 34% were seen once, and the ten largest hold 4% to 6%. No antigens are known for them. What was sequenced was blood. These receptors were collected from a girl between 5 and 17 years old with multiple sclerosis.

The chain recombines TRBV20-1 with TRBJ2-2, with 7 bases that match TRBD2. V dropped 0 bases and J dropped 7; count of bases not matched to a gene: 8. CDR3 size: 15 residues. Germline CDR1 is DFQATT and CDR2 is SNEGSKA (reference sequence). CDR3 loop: CSARDPAGKNGELFF. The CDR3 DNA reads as TGCAGTGCTAGAGATCCAGCGGGGAAGAACGGGGAGCTGTTTTTT.

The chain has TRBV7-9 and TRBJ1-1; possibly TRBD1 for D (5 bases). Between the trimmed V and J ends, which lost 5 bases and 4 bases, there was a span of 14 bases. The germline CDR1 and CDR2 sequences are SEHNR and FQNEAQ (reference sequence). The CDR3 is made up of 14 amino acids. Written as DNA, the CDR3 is TGTGCCAGCAGCCTCAGGGAGTTGAGCACTGAAGCTTTCTTT. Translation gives CASSLRELSTEAFF.

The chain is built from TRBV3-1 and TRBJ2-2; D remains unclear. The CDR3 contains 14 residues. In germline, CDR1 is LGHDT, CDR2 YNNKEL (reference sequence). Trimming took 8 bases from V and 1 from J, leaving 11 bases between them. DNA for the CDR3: TGTGCCAGCCTGGGGTCCGAGAACACCGGGGAGCTGTTTTTT. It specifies CASLGSENTGELFF.

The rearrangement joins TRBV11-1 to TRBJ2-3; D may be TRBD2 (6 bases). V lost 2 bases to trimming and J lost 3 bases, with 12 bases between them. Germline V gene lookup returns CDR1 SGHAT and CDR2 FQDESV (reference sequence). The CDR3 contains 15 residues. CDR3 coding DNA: TGTGCCAGCAGCTTAAGGATAGCGGAGACAGATACGCAGTATTTT. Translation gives CASSLRIAETDTQYF. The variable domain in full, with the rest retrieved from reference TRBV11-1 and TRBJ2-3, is EAEVAQSPRYKITEKSQAVAFWCDPISGHATLYWYRQILGQGPELLVQFQDESVVDDSQLPKDRFSAERLKGVDSTLKIQPAELGDSAMYLCASSLRIAETDTQYFGPGTRLTVL.

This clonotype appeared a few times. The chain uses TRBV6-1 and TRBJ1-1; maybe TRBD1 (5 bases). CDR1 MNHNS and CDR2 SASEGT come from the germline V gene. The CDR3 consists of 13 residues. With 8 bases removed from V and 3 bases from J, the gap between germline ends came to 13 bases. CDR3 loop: CASRTAGYTEAFF. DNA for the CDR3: TGTGCCAGCCGAACAGCAGGGTACACTGAAGCTTTCTTT.

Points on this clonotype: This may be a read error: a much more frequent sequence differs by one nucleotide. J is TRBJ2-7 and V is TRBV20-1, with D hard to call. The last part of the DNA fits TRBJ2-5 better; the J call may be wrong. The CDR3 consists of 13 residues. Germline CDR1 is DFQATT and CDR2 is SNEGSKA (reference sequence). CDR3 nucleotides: TGCAGTGCGAGAAGGCGCTCCTTAGAGACCCAGTACTTC. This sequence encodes CSARRRSLETQYF.

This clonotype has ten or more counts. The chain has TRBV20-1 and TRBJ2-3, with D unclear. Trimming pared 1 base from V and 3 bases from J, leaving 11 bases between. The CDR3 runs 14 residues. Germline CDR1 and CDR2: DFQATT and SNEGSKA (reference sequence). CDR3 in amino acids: CSARGTVITDTQYF. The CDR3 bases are TGCAGTGCTAGAGGCACTGTCATTACAGATACGCAGTATTTT.

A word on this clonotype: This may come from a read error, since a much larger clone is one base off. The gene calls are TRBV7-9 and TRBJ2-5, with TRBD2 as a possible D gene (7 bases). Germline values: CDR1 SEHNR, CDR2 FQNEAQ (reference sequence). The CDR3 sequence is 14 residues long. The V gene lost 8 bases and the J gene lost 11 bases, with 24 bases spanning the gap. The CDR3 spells CASEGGPSYNEQYF. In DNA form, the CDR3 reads TGTGCCAGCGAGGGGGGGCCCTCCTACAATGAGCAGTACTTC. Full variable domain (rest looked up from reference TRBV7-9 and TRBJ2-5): DTGVSQNPRHKITKRGQNVTFRCDPISEHNRLYWYRQTLGQGPEFLTYFQNEAQLEKSRLLSDRFSAERPKGSFSTLEIQRTEQGDSAMYLCASEGGPSYNEQYFGPGTRLLVL.

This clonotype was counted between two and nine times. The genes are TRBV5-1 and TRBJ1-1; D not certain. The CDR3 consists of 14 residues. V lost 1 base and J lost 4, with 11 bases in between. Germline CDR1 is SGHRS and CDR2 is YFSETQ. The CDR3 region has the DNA TGCGCCAGCAGCTTGCTCTCCTCGAGCACTGAAGCTTTCTTT. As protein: CASSLLSSSTEAFF.

This CDR3 reads CASGQGGCYGYTF. As DNA, the CDR3 is TGTGCCAGCGGACAGGGCGGGTGCTATGGCTACACCTTC. The chain links TRBV27 to TRBJ1-2; 8 nucleotides line up with TRBD1. V was pared by 8 bases and J by 4 bases, with 6 bases of the junction left unmatched. This CDR3 is built from 13 residues. The germline V gene has CDR1 MNHEY and CDR2 SMNVEV (reference sequence).

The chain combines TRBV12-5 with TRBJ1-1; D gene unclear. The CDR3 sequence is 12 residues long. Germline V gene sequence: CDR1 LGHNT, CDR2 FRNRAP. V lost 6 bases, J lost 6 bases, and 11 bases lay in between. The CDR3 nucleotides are TGTGCTAGTGGGATAGACATCTCTGAAGCTTTCTTT. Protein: CASGIDISEAFF.

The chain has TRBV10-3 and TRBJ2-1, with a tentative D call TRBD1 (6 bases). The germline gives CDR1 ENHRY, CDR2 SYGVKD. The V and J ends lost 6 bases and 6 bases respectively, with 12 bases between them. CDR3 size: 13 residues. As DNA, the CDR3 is TGTGCCATCAGCGACGGCAGGGGCAATGAGCAGTTCTTC. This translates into CAISDGRGNEQFF.

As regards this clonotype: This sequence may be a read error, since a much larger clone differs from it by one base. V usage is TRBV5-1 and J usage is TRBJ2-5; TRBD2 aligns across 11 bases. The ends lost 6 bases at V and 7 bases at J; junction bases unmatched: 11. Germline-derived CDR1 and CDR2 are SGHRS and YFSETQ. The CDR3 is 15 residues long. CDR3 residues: CASNRVAGGTGTQYF. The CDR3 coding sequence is TGCGCCAGCAATCGGGTAGCGGGGGGGACCGGGACCCAGTACTTC.

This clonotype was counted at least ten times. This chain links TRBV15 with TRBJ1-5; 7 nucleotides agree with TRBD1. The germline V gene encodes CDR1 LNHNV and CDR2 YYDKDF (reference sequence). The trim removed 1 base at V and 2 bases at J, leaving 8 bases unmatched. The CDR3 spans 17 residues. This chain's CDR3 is CATSRVRTGEGNQPQHF. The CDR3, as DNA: TGTGCCACCAGCAGAGTCCGGACAGGAGAGGGCAATCAGCCCCAGCATTTT.

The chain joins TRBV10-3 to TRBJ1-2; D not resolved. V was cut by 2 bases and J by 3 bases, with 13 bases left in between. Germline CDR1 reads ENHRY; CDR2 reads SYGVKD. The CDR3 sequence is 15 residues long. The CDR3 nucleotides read TGTGCCATCAGTGAGAGGCATCCTGGGGACTATGGCTACACCTTC. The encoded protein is CAISERHPGDYGYTF.

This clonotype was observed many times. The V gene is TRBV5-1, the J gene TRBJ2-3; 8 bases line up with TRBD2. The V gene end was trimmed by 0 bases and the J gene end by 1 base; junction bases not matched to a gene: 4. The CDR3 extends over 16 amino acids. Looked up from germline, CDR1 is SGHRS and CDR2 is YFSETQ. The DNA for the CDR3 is TGCGCCAGCAGCTTGGCGGCGGGAGGTCGCACAGATACGCAGTATTTT. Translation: CASSLAAGGRTDTQYF.

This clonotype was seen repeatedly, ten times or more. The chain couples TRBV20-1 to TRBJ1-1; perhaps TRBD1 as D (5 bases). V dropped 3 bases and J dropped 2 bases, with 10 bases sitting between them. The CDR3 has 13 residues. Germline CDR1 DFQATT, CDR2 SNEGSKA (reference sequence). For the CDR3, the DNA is TGCAGTGCTAGTTCGGGGCTAAACACTGAAGCTTTCTTT. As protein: CSASSGLNTEAFF.

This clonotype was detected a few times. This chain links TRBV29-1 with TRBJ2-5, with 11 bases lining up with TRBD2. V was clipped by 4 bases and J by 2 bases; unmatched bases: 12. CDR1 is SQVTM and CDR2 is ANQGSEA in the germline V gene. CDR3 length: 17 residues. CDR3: CSVARTLAGGQQETQYF. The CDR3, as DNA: TGCAGCGTTGCCCGGACGCTAGCGGGGGGCCAACAAGAGACCCAGTACTTC.

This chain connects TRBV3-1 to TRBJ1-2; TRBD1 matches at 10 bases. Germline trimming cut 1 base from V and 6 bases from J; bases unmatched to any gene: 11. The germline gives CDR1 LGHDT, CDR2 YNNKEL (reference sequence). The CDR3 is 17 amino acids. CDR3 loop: CASSQAGQGYSANGYTF. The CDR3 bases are TGTGCCAGCAGCCAAGCGGGACAGGGGTACAGCGCCAATGGCTACACCTTC.

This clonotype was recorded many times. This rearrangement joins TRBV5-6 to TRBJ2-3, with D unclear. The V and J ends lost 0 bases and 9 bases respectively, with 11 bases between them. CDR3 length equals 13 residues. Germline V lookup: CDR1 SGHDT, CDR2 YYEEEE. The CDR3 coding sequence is TGTGCCAGCAGCTTGGTAGCTCGGGCCACGCAGTATTTT. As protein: CASSLVARATQYF.

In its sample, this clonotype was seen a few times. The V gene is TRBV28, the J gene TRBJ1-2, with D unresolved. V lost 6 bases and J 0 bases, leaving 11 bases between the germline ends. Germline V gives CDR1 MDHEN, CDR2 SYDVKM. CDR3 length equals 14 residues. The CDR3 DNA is TGTGCCAGCAGCCCAGTGACGACTAACTATGGCTACACCTTC. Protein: CASSPVTTNYGYTF.

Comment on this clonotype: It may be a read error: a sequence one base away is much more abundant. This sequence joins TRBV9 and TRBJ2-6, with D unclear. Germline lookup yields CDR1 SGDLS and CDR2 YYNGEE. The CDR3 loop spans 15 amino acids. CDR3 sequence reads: CACSVSRSGANVLTF. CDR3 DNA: TGTGCCTGCAGCGTTAGTCGTTCTGGGGCCAACGTCCTGACTTTC. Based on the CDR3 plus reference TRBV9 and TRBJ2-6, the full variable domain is DSGVTQTPKHLITATGQRVTLRCSPRSGDLSVYWYQQSLDQGLQFLIQYYNGEERAKGNILERFSAQQFPDLHSELNLSSLELGDSALYFCACSVSRSGANVLTFGAGSRLTVL.

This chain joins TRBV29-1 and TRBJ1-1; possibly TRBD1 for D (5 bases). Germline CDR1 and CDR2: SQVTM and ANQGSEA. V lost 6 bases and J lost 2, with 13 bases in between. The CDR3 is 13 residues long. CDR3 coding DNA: TGCAGCGTGGCACGGGGACCCAACACTGAAGCTTTCTTT. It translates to CSVARGPNTEAFF.

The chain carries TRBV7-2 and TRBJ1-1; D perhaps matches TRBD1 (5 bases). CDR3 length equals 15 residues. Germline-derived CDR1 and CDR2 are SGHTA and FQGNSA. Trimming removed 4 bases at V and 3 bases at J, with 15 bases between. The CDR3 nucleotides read TGTGCCAGCAGCTACACTCCGGGGGTCGACACTGAAGCTTTCTTT. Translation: CASSYTPGVDTEAFF.

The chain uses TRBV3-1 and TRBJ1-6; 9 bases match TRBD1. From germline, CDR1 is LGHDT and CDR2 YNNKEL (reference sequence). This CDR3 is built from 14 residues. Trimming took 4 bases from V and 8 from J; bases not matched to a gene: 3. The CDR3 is CASSPDRGYSPLHF. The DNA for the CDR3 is TGTGCCAGCAGCCCGGACAGGGGTTATTCACCCCTCCACTTT.

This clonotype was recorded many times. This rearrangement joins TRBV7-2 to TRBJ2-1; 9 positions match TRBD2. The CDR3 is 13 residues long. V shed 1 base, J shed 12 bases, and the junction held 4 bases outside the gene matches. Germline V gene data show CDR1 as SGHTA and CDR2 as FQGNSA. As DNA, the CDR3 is TGTGCCAGCAGCTTAGATAGACTAGCGGTGCAGTTCTTC. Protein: CASSLDRLAVQFF.

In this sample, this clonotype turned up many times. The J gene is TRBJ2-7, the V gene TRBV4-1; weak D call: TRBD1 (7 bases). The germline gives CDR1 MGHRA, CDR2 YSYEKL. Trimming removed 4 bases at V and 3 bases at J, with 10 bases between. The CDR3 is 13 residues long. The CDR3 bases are TGCGCCAGCAGCCTTCAGGGGGGCTACGAGCAGTACTTC. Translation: CASSLQGGYEQYF.